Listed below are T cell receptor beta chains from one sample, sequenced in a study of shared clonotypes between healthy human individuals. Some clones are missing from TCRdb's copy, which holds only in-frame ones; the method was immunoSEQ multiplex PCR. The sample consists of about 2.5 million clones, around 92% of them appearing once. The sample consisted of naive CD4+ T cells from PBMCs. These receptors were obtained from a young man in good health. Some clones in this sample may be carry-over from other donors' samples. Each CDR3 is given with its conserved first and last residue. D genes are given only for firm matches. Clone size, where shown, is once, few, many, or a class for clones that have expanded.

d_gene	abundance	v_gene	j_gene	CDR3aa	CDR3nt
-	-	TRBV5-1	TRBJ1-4	CASSLGGSGRSSEKLFF	TGCGCCAGCAGCTTGGGTGGGAGTGGAAGGTCTTCTGAAAAACTGTTTTTT
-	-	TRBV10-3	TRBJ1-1	CAISESLGQHLILSTEAFF	TGTGCCATCAGTGAGTCGCTAGGACAGCACCTTATACTGAGCACTGAAGCTTTCTTT
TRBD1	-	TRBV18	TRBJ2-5	CASSPPGQGAVGTQYF	TGTGCCAGCTCACCACCAGGACAGGGGGCAGTGGGGACCCAGTACTTC
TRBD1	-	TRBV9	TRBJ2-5	CASSPPLRQGETQYF	TGTGCCAGCAGCCCCCCACTCAGACAGGGAGAGACCCAGTACTTC
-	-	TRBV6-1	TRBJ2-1	CASSDYGREGGRFF	TGTGCCAGCAGTGATTATGGGCGGGAAGGGGGGCGGTTCTTC
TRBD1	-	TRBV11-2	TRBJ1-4	CASSSRGPWEKLFF	TGTGCCAGCAGCTCAAGGGGGCCTTGGGAAAAACTGTTTTTT
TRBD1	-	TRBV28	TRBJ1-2	CASSLNRGQGYGYTF	TGTGCCAGCAGTCTGAACAGGGGGCAGGGCTATGGCTACACCTTC
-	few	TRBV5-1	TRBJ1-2	CASRGDVPNYGYTF	TGCGCCAGCAGGGGGGACGTCCCTAACTATGGCTACACCTTC
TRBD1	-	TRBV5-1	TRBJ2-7	CASSFSPGQYYEQYF	TGCGCCAGCAGCTTTAGTCCGGGACAGTACTACGAGCAGTACTTC
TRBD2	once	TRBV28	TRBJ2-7	CASSLGPSGGAYEQYF	TGTGCCAGCAGTTTAGGGCCCAGCGGGGGGGCCTACGAGCAGTACTTC
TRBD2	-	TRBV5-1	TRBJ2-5	CASSLEGTGGTQYF	TGCGCCAGCAGCTTGGAGGGTACGGGGGGGACCCAGTACTTC
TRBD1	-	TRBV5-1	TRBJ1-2	CASSLKAPGGAYGYTF	TGCGCCAGCAGCTTGAAGGCCCCAGGGGGCGCCTATGGCTACACCTTC
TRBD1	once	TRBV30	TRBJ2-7	CAWSTPGGIIYEQYF	TGTGCCTGGAGTACACCAGGGGGCATTATCTACGAGCAGTACTTC
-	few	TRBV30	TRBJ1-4	CAWSVGEKLFF	TGTGCCTGGAGTGTAGGCGAAAAACTGTTTTTT
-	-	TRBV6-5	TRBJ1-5	CASSQTDSNQPQHF	TGTGCCAGCAGTCAAACAGATAGCAATCAGCCCCAGCATTTT
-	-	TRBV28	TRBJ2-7	CASSRGSSYEQYF	TGTGCCAGCAGTCGAGGAAGCTCCTACGAGCAGTACTTC
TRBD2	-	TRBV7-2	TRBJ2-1	CASSLTSGRADEQFF	TGTGCCAGCAGCTTAACTAGCGGGAGGGCCGATGAGCAGTTCTTC
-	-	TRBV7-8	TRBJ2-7	CASSPQGSAQYF	TGTGCCAGCAGCCCCCAGGGCTCCGCGCAGTACTTC
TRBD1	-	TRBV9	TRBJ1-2	CASSVETGGGGYTF	TGTGCCAGCAGCGTCGAGACAGGGGGCGGTGGCTACACCTTC
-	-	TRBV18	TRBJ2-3	CASSPRTATSTDTQYF	TGTGCCAGCTCACCAAGGACAGCCACTAGCACAGATACGCAGTATTTT
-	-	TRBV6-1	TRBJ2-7	CASSEAGSKKQYF	TGTGCCAGCAGTGAAGCCGGGAGCAAAAAACAGTACTTC
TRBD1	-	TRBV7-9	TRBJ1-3	CASTWGTAGNTIYF	TGTGCCAGCACTTGGGGGACAGCCGGAAACACCATATATTTT
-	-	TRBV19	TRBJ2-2	CASTPPWGRVNTGELFF	TGTGCCAGTACCCCCCCCTGGGGTAGGGTGAACACCGGGGAGCTGTTTTTT
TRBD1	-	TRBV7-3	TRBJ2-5	CASSGQGNKGETQYF	TGTGCCAGCAGCGGACAGGGCAATAAGGGGGAGACCCAGTACTTC